This TCR beta chain was profiled in a study of T cells in Graves' hyperthyroidism and ophthalmopathy (dated 2019 in TCRdb). About the investigation overall: Peripheral blood samples were taken at the time of initial diagnosis, prior to any treatment. To identify distinguishing TCR V-J signatures, a discovery cohort of 100 or so patients was used, comprising some 45 with Graves' ophthalmopathy and some 60 with stable Graves' hyperthyroidism. Prospective prediction of ophthalmopathy was tested in an independent validation cohort consisting of 18 hyperthyroidism patients and more than 15 patients who later progressed to ophthalmopathy. For training and testing, the 100 or so patients in the discovery cohort were randomly divided in a 7:3 ratio. Thyroid tissue and blood T-cell repertoires from several Graves' hyperthyroidism patients were also compared in the study. Once sampling was done, hyperthyroidism patients were given methimazole at a starting dose of 30 mg daily, whereas ophthalmopathy patients were given high-dose intravenous methylprednisolone. TCR Vbeta CDR3 sequencing of fewer than 150 peripheral blood samples (43 ophthalmopathy, roughly 74 hyperthyroidism and roughly 17 progressor patients) is reported in the paper. General conclusions and limits of the study: During validation, the model predicted progression to ophthalmopathy a median of roughly 7.1 months ahead of onset, with roughly 65% sensitivity and under 85% specificity. Ophthalmopathy was separated from stable hyperthyroidism by a 13 V-J signature model, with around 88% sensitivity and 81% to 83% specificity obtained in cross-validation and 80%/75% obtained in testing. Most expanded thyroid clonotypes (frequency above 0.001) were also detected in blood, a finding suggesting that blood repertoires may reflect thyroid immune responses. No statistical method was used to fix the sample size in advance, and group allocation was not hidden from the investigators.

The TCR beta CDR3 regions were amplified from the RNA transcripts. The TCR CDR3 was subjected to a first round of RT-PCR using the HTBI primer set and the Qiagen OneStep RT-PCR kit. The libraries were constructed in a second round of multiplex PCR and then size-selected and purified. Paired-end sequencing of the libraries was performed with 100 bp reads on an Illumina HiSeq2000. The study's processing was this. SOAPnuke was used to process the raw data, removing reads that contained adapters or uncalled bases, had a mean Phred below 15, or lacked an exact match to the constant primer or identifier. High-quality paired reads were merged using COPE v1.2.5, and each unique nucleotide sequence was defined as a clonotype. MiTCR v1.1 was used to align clonotypes to the IMGT TRBV, TRBD and TRBJ reference segments. Only V-J combinations with frequency above 0.0001, covering about 99% of repertoires, were analysed. The TCS score was defined as F50 (clonal expansion) divided by E x V (chaos), with BLOSUM62-based TCRdist calculated between CDR3 peptides within each V-J. Welch's t-statistics and random forest reduced roughly 530 V-J features to 13, which were used in a naive Bayes classifier (R e1071). The public reads were quality trimmed at Q25 with fastp and then assembled into clones with MiXCR by TCRdb, keeping productive beta chains. Rows matching on CDR3 protein sequence are summarized as one entry with the most common DNA and genes. The V and J calls shown here were made by TCRdb, not taken from the authors' results. The sample table shows roughly 250,000 distinct CDR3 sequences, and about 20% are seen once. The ten largest account for around 60% of the sample.

As to this clonotype: Its binding antigen is unknown. No base qualities exist here, and no much larger clone lies one base off it.

The CDR3 sequence holds 14 residues, the cysteine and phenylalanine included. The DNA shown is the 42-base CDR3, in frame from base 1. Between the V and J ends, shortened by 1 base and 3 bases respectively, the junction contains 9 bases. Via the germline V gene, CDR1 is MGHRA and CDR2 YSYEKL. Ophthalmopathy patients had moderately to severely active disease, with a Clinical Activity Score of 3 or more, a NOSPECS grade of 4 or more, and a disease duration of less than 3 months. The study excluded patients with uncontrolled infections, other autoimmune diseases, pregnancy or lactation. Diagnoses were based on clinical symptoms, serum thyroxine and TRAb, thyroid ultrasound and orbital computed tomography. PBMCs were isolated from about 10 ml of fresh peripheral blood by Ficoll-Paque density gradient centrifugation. Total RNA was extracted with Trizol reagent, and quality was checked on an Agilent 2100 Bioanalyzer.

Specimen: blood. The receptor was isolated from a man aged 30 to 45 with Graves' ophthalmopathy. Recombination linked TRBV4-1 to TRBJ1-2; the D gene assignment is ambiguous. CDR3 region: CASSQVLAYYGYTF. DNA sequence: TGCGCCAGCAGCCAAGTGCTGGCCTACTATGGCTACACCTTC.